This TCR beta chain appears in the sequencing data of a study of Ad26.COV2.S vaccination and SARS-CoV-2 variants. Using immunoSEQ multiplex PCR, the repertoire was profiled, and TCRdb retains in-frame clones only, with some absent. The sample yields about 330,000 clones, almost 90% seen once. As to treatment: roughly 18 received Ad26.COV2.S at low or high dose, single or two shots; several received placebo; per-sample allocation not given. Day 63 after the first vaccine or placebo injection was the time point for sampling. The individual, an adult aged 18-55 years, was a donor in Boston. There are 13 residues in the CDR3. Between the trimmed V and J ends, which lost 6 bases and 5 bases, there was a span of 13 bases.

This rearrangement joins TRBV12-3 or TRBV12-4 to TRBJ1-1; D might be TRBD1 (5 bases). The clonotype comes from a person aged 18-60 years who received the Ad26.COV2.S COVID-19 vaccine or a placebo. This specimen was peripheral blood, taken in a trial of Ad26.COV2.S vaccine versus placebo. The DNA for the CDR3 is TGTGCCAGCAGGGTTGCGGGGGTAACTGAAGCTTTCTTT. It yields the protein CASRVAGVTEAFF.